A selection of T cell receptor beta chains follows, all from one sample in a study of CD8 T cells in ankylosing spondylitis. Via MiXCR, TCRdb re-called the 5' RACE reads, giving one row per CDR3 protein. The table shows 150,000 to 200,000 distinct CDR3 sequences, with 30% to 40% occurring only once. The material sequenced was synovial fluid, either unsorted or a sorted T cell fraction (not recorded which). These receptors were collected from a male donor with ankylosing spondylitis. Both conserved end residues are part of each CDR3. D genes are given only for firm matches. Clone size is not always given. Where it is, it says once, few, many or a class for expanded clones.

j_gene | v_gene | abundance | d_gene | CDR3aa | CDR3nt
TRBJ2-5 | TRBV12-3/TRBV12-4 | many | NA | CASSLYQETQYF | TGTGCCAGCAGCCTGTATCAAGAGACCCAGTACTTC
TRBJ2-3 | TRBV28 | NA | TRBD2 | CASSASGLTDTQYF | TGTGCCAGCAGTGCTAGCGGGCTCACAGATACGCAGTATTTT
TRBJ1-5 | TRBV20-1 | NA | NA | CSAPPTGNQPQHF | TGCAGTGCCCCACCGACAGGTAATCAGCCCCAGCATTTT
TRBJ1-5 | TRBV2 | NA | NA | CASSVGPGQPQHF | TGTGCCAGCAGTGTAGGACCTGGGCAGCCCCAGCATTTT
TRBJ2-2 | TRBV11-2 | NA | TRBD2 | CASCFRRGGWTGELFF | TGTGCCAGCTGCTTTAGGCGGGGGGGCTGGACCGGGGAGCTGTTTTTT
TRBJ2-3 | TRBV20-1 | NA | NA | CSAEAWGGDTQYF | TGCAGCGCCGAGGCCTGGGGAGGCGATACGCAGTATTTT
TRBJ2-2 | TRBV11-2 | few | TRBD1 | CASSLTGGFTGELFF | TGTGCCAGCAGCTTGACAGGGGGTTTTACCGGGGAGCTGTTTTTT
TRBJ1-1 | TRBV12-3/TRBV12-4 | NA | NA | CASSLDNLGDEAFF | TGTGCCAGCAGTTTGGATAACCTTGGGGATGAAGCTTTCTTT
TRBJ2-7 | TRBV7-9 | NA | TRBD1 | CASSLAQGVDEQYF | TGTGCCAGCAGCTTAGCCCAGGGGGTGGACGAGCAGTACTTC
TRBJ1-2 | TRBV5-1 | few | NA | CASSFGRADYGYTF | TGCGCCAGCAGCTTCGGACGGGCTGACTATGGCTACACCTTC
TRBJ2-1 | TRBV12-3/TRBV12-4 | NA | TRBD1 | CASREQGAPSGQFF | TGTGCCAGCAGGGAACAGGGGGCGCCGAGCGGGCAGTTCTTC
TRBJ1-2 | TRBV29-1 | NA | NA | CSVEDRRKNGYTF | TGCAGCGTTGAAGACAGGCGAAAGAATGGCTACACCTTC
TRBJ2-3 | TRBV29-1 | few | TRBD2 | CSSQGLAGRTDTQYF | TGCAGCTCCCAGGGACTAGCGGGTCGCACAGATACGCAGTATTTT
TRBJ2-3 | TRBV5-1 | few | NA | CASSSGRGRPEGDTQYF | TGCGCCAGCAGCTCGGGACGGGGGAGGCCAGAAGGGGATACGCAGTATTTT
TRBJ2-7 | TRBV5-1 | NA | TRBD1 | CASSIQGAGEQYF | TGCGCCAGCAGTATACAGGGGGCTGGAGAGCAGTACTTC
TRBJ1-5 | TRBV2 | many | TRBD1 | CASSERTGVYQPQHF | TGTGCCAGCAGTGAACGGACAGGCGTTTATCAGCCCCAGCATTTT
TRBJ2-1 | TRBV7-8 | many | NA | CASSLARNNEQFF | TGTGCCAGCAGCTTGGCTAGAAACAATGAGCAGTTCTTC
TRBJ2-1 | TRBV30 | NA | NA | CAWSNGGLQFF | TGTGCCTGGAGTAACGGGGGCTTGCAGTTCTTC
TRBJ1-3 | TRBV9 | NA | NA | CASSVEALSLENTIYF | TGTGCCAGCAGCGTAGAGGCCCTATCTCTGGAAAACACCATATATTTT
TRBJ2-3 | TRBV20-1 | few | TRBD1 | CSARYSRGTDTQYF | TGCAGTGCTAGGTACAGCAGGGGGACGGATACGCAGTATTTT
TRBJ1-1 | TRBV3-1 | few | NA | CASSQDRVEAFF | TGTGCCAGCAGCCAAGATCGGGTTGAAGCTTTCTTT
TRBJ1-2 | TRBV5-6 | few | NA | CASSLRALTDGGYTF | TGTGCCAGCAGCTTGCGGGCCCTAACAGACGGTGGCTACACCTTC
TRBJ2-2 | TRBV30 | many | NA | CAWSWGGELFF | TGTGCCTGGAGCTGGGGCGGGGAGCTGTTTTTT
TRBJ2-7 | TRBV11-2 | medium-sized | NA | CASSLGRATYEQYF | TGTGCCAGCAGCCTCGGCAGGGCGACCTACGAGCAGTACTTC
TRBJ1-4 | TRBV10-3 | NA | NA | CAISDPGTGNEKLFF | TGTGCCATCAGTGATCCCGGGACGGGTAATGAAAAACTGTTTTTT
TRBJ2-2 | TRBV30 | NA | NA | CAWSPLGTNTGELFF | TGTGCCTGGAGTCCGCTGGGAACGAACACCGGGGAGCTGTTTTTT
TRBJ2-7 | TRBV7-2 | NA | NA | CASSLAPGGKAGEQYF | TGTGCCAGCAGCTTAGCGCCTGGAGGAAAAGCAGGGGAGCAGTACTTC
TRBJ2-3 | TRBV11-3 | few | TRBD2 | CASSSGLAGLTDTQYF | TGTGCCAGCAGCTCGGGACTAGCGGGCCTCACAGATACGCAGTATTTT
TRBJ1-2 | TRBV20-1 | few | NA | CSATFSYSNYGYTF | TGCAGTGCTACATTCTCGTACAGTAACTATGGCTACACCTTC
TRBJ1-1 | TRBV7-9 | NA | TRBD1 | CASSLSDRGLVAFF | TGTGCCAGCAGCTTGTCGGACAGGGGGCTTGTAGCTTTCTTT
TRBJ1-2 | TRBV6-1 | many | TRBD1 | CASSVGTGFYGYTF | TGTGCCAGCAGTGTGGGGACAGGCTTCTATGGCTACACCTTC
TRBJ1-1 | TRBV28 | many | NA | CASSLTWGAETEAFF | TGTGCCAGCAGTCTGACTTGGGGGGCGGAAACTGAAGCTTTCTTT
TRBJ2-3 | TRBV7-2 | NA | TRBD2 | CASSQGLVTDTQYF | TGTGCCAGCAGCCAAGGACTAGTTACAGATACGCAGTATTTT
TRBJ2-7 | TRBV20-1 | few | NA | CSASASGYEQYF | TGCAGTGCTAGTGCTTCGGGATACGAGCAGTACTTC
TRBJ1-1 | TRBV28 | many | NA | CASSLMNTEAFF | TGTGCCAGCAGCCTGATGAACACTGAAGCTTTCTTT
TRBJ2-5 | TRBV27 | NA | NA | CASSSQPESARETQYF | TGTGCCAGCAGCTCCCAACCGGAATCAGCCCGAGAGACCCAGTACTTC
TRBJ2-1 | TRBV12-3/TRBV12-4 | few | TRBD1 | CASSIGTVSSYNEQFF | TGTGCCAGCAGCATCGGGACAGTGAGCTCCTACAATGAGCAGTTCTTC
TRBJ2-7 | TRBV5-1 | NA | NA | CASRKRGTYEQYF | TGCGCCAGCAGAAAAAGGGGTACCTACGAGCAGTACTTC
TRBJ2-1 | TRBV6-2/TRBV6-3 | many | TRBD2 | CASNPSAGGYNEQFF | TGTGCCAGCAACCCGTCAGCGGGGGGGTACAATGAGCAGTTCTTC
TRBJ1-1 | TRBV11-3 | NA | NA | CASSLGGAAKVDTEAFF | TGTGCCAGCAGCTTAGGGGGGGCAGCGAAGGTGGACACTGAAGCTTTCTTT
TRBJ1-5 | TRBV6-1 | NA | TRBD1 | CASSEITGGFNQPQHF | TGTGCCAGCAGTGAAATTACAGGGGGCTTCAATCAGCCCCAGCATTTT
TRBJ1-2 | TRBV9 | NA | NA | CASSVGGGFYTF | TGTGCCAGCAGCGTGGGAGGAGGGTTCTACACCTTC
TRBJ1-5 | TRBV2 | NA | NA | CASSETGRNQPQHF | TGTGCCAGCAGTGAGACAGGCCGCAATCAGCCCCAGCATTTT
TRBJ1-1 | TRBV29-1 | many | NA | CSVRSTLNTEAFF | TGCAGCGTCCGGAGCACTCTGAACACTGAAGCTTTCTTT
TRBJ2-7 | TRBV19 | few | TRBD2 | CASSLAGDGYEQYF | TGTGCCAGTAGCCTAGCGGGGGATGGCTACGAGCAGTACTTC
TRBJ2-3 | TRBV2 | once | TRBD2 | CASSVRGVGTDTQYF | TGTGCCAGCAGTGTCCGGGGGGTCGGCACAGATACGCAGTATTTT
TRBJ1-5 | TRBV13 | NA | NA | CASSLGPEPQHF | TGTGCCAGCAGCCTGGGACCGGAGCCCCAGCATTTT
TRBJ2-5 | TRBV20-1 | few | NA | CSAPLGRGETQYF | TGCAGTGCCCCGCTGGGTCGGGGGGAGACCCAGTACTTC
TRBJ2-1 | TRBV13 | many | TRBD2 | CASSPRRLTSGDNEQFF | TGTGCCAGCAGCCCCAGGCGCCTAACTAGCGGGGACAATGAGCAGTTCTTC
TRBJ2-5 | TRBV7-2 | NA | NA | CASSLLARQRLQETQYF | TGTGCCAGCAGCTTACTGGCCAGACAACGATTACAAGAGACCCAGTACTTC
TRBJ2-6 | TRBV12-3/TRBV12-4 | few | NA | CASRPESSGANVLTF | TGTGCCAGCAGACCAGAGAGCTCTGGGGCCAACGTCCTGACTTTC
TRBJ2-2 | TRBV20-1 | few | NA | CSAKIVGELFF | TGCAGTGCTAAAATTGTCGGGGAGCTGTTTTTT
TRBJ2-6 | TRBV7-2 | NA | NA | CASSPQVLSGANVLTF | TGTGCCAGCAGCCCACAGGTTCTCTCTGGGGCCAACGTCCTGACTTTC